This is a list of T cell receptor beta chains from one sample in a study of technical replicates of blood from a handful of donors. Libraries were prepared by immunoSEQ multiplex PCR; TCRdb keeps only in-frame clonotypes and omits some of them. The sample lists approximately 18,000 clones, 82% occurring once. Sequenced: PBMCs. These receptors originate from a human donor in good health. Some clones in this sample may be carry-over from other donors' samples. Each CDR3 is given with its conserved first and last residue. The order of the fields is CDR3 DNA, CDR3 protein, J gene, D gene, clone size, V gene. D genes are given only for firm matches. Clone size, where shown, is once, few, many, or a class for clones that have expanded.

CDR3nt: TGCGCCAGCAGCTTGTGGACTAGCGGGAACACCGGGGAGCTGTTTTTT
CDR3aa: CASSLWTSGNTGELFF
j_gene: TRBJ2-2
d_gene: TRBD2
abundance: -
v_gene: TRBV5-1

CDR3nt: TGTGCCAGCATCCTTCCCAGGGGGCCGAGAAGCAATCAGCCCCAGCATTTT
CDR3aa: CASILPRGPRSNQPQHF
j_gene: TRBJ1-5
d_gene: TRBD1
abundance: -
v_gene: TRBV5-8

CDR3nt: TGTGCCAGCAGTTTACAGGGATACTACGAGCAGTACTTC
CDR3aa: CASSLQGYYEQYF
j_gene: TRBJ2-7
d_gene: -
abundance: -
v_gene: TRBV27

CDR3nt: TGTGCCAGCTCACCCGGACAGGGGAGGAATGAGCAGTTCTTC
CDR3aa: CASSPGQGRNEQFF
j_gene: TRBJ2-1
d_gene: TRBD1
abundance: -
v_gene: TRBV18

CDR3nt: TGTGCCAGCTCACGGGCGGGGATCCGTCAGCCCCAGCATTTT
CDR3aa: CASSRAGIRQPQHF
j_gene: TRBJ1-5
d_gene: -
abundance: few
v_gene: TRBV18

CDR3nt: TGTGCCAGCTCACTAGTCGGACTAGCGACCAACACCGGGGAGCTGTTTTTT
CDR3aa: CASSLVGLATNTGELFF
j_gene: TRBJ2-2
d_gene: TRBD2
abundance: -
v_gene: TRBV18

CDR3nt: TGTGCCATCAGTCCAGACATCTACGAGCAGTACTTC
CDR3aa: CAISPDIYEQYF
j_gene: TRBJ2-7
d_gene: -
abundance: -
v_gene: TRBV10-3

CDR3nt: TGTGCCTGGAGTCTTGGACTAGCGGGAGGTCAAGAGACCCAGTACTTC
CDR3aa: CAWSLGLAGGQETQYF
j_gene: TRBJ2-5
d_gene: TRBD2
abundance: -
v_gene: TRBV30

CDR3nt: TGTGCCAGCAGCGTAGGACAGTGGCCGGAAAAACTGTTTTTT
CDR3aa: CASSVGQWPEKLFF
j_gene: TRBJ1-4
d_gene: -
abundance: -
v_gene: TRBV9

CDR3nt: TGTGCCAGCTCACCAAGGGGGGGAAGTGAAGCTTTCTTT
CDR3aa: CASSPRGGSEAFF
j_gene: TRBJ1-1
d_gene: -
abundance: -
v_gene: TRBV18

CDR3nt: TGTGCCAGCAGCCCGGACCAGGGGGGTTCCTACGAGCAGTACTTC
CDR3aa: CASSPDQGGSYEQYF
j_gene: TRBJ2-7
d_gene: -
abundance: -
v_gene: TRBV7-6

CDR3nt: TGCGCCAGCAGCTTGGGTGGGAGCGCCGGGGAGCTGTTTTTT
CDR3aa: CASSLGGSAGELFF
j_gene: TRBJ2-2
d_gene: -
abundance: once
v_gene: TRBV5-1

CDR3nt: TGCGCCAGCAGTGATCTTGCCGGGACTACCAACAATGAGCAGTTCTTC
CDR3aa: CASSDLAGTTNNEQFF
j_gene: TRBJ2-1
d_gene: TRBD2
abundance: -
v_gene: TRBV10-2

CDR3nt: TGTGCCAGCAGTGAGGTAGCGGGACACACCGGGGAGCTGTTTTTT
CDR3aa: CASSEVAGHTGELFF
j_gene: TRBJ2-2
d_gene: TRBD2
abundance: -
v_gene: TRBV6-4